A selection of T cell receptor beta chains follows, all from one sample in a study of cytomegalovirus exposure and HLA in healthy donors. Sequencing was performed with immunoSEQ multiplex PCR; in TCRdb, only in-frame clones are kept and a portion is missing. The table records tens of thousands of clones, more than 70% of them present only once. The specimen sequenced was PBMCs. The receptors derive from a middle-aged woman in good health and CMV-seropositive. Both conserved end residues are part of each CDR3. Each record gives: J gene, CDR3 length, V gene, D gene, clone size, CDR3 DNA, CDR3 protein. The D gene is left open where the match is weak. Part of the rows lack a size; the others show once, few, many or a class for expanded clones.

TRBJ1-6,13,TRBV2,.,few,TGTGCCAGCAGGGGGGGGGCAGCCTCACCCCTCCACTTT,CASRGGAASPLHF
TRBJ2-5,13,TRBV14,.,.,TGTGCCAGCAGCGGGGGCCTAAAAGAGACCCAGTACTTC,CASSGGLKETQYF
TRBJ2-7,12,TRBV19,.,.,TGTGCCAGTACCCCGACTTCCTACGAGCAGTACTTC,CASTPTSYEQYF
TRBJ2-1,18,TRBV11-2,TRBD2,.,TGTGCCAGCAGCTTAGTGGGTTTGCGGGGGGCGGGGTACAATGAGCAGTTCTTC,CASSLVGLRGAGYNEQFF
TRBJ2-4,18,TRBV2,TRBD2,.,TGTGCCAGCAGTCTTCGGTCTAGCGGGGGCCTAGCCAAAAACATTCAGTACTTC,CASSLRSSGGLAKNIQYF
TRBJ2-3,14,TRBV7-9,TRBD2,.,TGTGCCAGCAGCTTACCTAGCGGGGGGGTTACGCAGTATTTT,CASSLPSGGVTQYF
TRBJ2-3,15,TRBV4-1,.,.,TGCGCCAGCAGCCAACTCGGGCGGGGCACAGATACGCAGTATTTT,CASSQLGRGTDTQYF
TRBJ1-5,18,TRBV5-8,TRBD1,once,TGTGCCAGCAGCTTGGTTGGGACAGGAGCCGATAGCAATCAGCCCCAGCATTTT,CASSLVGTGADSNQPQHF
TRBJ2-3,17,TRBV18,TRBD2,.,TGTGCCAGCTCACCACTTGGCGGGGGGACTAGCACAGATACGCAGTATTTT,CASSPLGGGTSTDTQYF
TRBJ2-2,15,TRBV12-5,TRBD1,.,TGTGCTAGTGGTTTGGGGACAGGGGATACCGGGGAGCTGTTTTTT,CASGLGTGDTGELFF
TRBJ2-7,12,TRBV18,.,.,TGTGCCAGCTCACCAACAGGGTACGAGCAGTACTTC,CASSPTGYEQYF
TRBJ2-5,14,TRBV12-5,TRBD1,.,TGTGCTAGTAGCCGGGACAGTTACCAAGAGACCCAGTACTTC,CASSRDSYQETQYF
TRBJ1-1,13,TRBV27,.,.,TGTGCCAGCAGTTTGGAGGCAAGCCTTGAAGCTTTCTTT,CASSLEASLEAFF
TRBJ2-7,14,TRBV10-2,TRBD2,few,TGCGCCAGCATGGGCCCACTAGCGGGTGGCGAGCAGTACTTC,CASMGPLAGGEQYF
TRBJ2-3,15,TRBV19,TRBD2,.,TGTGCCAGTAGTGCAGCGGGGGGGAGCACAGATACGCAGTATTTT,CASSAAGGSTDTQYF
TRBJ2-1,14,TRBV11-3,.,.,TGTGCCAGCAGCTCCTACAGGGCATACAATGAGCAGTTCTTC,CASSSYRAYNEQFF
TRBJ2-1,16,TRBV5-5,TRBD2,.,TGTGCCAGCAGCTTGGTGGGACTAGCGCCGACCCCCGTACAGTTCTTC,CASSLVGLAPTPVQFF
TRBJ2-5,13,TRBV7-3,TRBD1,.,TGTGCCAGCAGCGCCGACAGGGAAGAGACCCAGTACTTC,CASSADREETQYF
TRBJ1-1,14,TRBV6-6,.,.,TGTGCCAGCAGTTACTCACAGGGGAACACTGAAGCTTTCTTT,CASSYSQGNTEAFF
TRBJ1-1,14,TRBV5-4,.,.,TGTGCCAGCAGCGCGGCAGGGGTCAGGACTGAAGCTTTCTTT,CASSAAGVRTEAFF
TRBJ2-5,13,TRBV10-1,.,.,TGCGCCAGCAGTGCCCACTTGCGGGAGACCCAGTACTTC,CASSAHLRETQYF
TRBJ2-5,15,TRBV5-4,.,.,TGTGCCAGCAGAACCAGGGGGGCCAGCCAAGAGACCCAGTACTTC,CASRTRGASQETQYF
TRBJ2-4,19,TRBV19,TRBD1,.,TGTGCCAGTAGTGGTAAGGGAGAAGACAGGGGGCCAGACAAAAACATTCAGTACTTC,CASSGKGEDRGPDKNIQYF
TRBJ2-7,16,TRBV7-9,TRBD1,.,TGTGCCAGCAGCTTACCTGGGACAGTTGGTGGGCTTCAGCAGTACTTC,CASSLPGTVGGLQQYF
TRBJ1-4,15,TRBV2,.,once,TGTGCCAGCAGGTATCCTACAGCAACTAATGAAAAACTGTTTTTT,CASRYPTATNEKLFF
TRBJ2-5,15,TRBV7-2,TRBD2,.,TGTGCCAGCAGCTTAGGAGGCCGGGGGGAAGAGACCCAGTACTTC,CASSLGGRGEETQYF
TRBJ2-7,13,TRBV19,.,.,TGTGCCAGTAGTCCCCGGGGCTCCTACGAGCAGTACTTC,CASSPRGSYEQYF
TRBJ2-3,11,TRBV20-1,.,.,TGCAGTGGGGCTGGCACAGATACGCAGTATTTT,CSGAGTDTQYF
TRBJ1-1,13,TRBV5-1,.,.,TGCGCCAGCAGGCGGGCCGCGAACACTGAAGCTTTCTTT,CASRRAANTEAFF
TRBJ2-7,13,TRBV4-1,.,.,TGCGCCAGCAGTCGCACCGAAACTTACGAGCAGTACTTC,CASSRTETYEQYF
TRBJ2-7,14,TRBV7-3,TRBD2,.,TGTGCCAGCAGCTTAACGGCGGGGGACGGCGAGCAGTACTTC,CASSLTAGDGEQYF
TRBJ1-1,14,TRBV5-1,.,few,TGCGCCAGCAGCTTGTTTGCAGGGGAAGAGGGAGCTTTCTTT,CASSLFAGEEGAFF
TRBJ2-3,14,TRBV5-6,.,few,TGTGCCAGCAGCGGAATCTCCGGGACAGATACGCAGTATTTT,CASSGISGTDTQYF
TRBJ2-1,16,TRBV5-4,TRBD2,few,TGTGCCAGCAGCCAGAACGCGGGGGGCTCTTACAATGAGCAGTTCTTC,CASSQNAGGSYNEQFF
TRBJ1-2,13,TRBV6-6,.,.,TGTGCCAGCACCCCCGGAGCTAACTATGGCTACACCTTC,CASTPGANYGYTF
TRBJ2-7,13,TRBV19,TRBD1,few,TGTGCCAGTAGTGGAACAGGGGTCTACGAGCAGTACTTC,CASSGTGVYEQYF
TRBJ1-6,17,TRBV7-6,.,.,TGTGCCAGCAGCTCTACAGGTTTTGGCTCCTATAATTCACCCCTCCACTTT,CASSSTGFGSYNSPLHF
TRBJ1-6,14,TRBV27,TRBD1,.,TGTGCCAGCAGTTGGACAGGGGCGGGGGCACCCCTCCACTTT,CASSWTGAGAPLHF
TRBJ1-2,15,TRBV6-5,TRBD1,few,TGTGCCAGCATTCGGAGGGCGGACAGGGTCTATGGCTACACCTTC,CASIRRADRVYGYTF
TRBJ2-3,12,TRBV11-2,.,.,TGTGCCAGCAGCCCTTACACAGATACGCAGTATTTT,CASSPYTDTQYF
TRBJ2-2,15,TRBV5-1,.,.,TGCGCCAGCAGCTGGGGGGACAGCAACACCGGGGAGCTGTTTTTT,CASSWGDSNTGELFF
TRBJ1-2,13,TRBV29-1,TRBD1,.,TGCAGCGTTGAATTGGGGACAGGAGGTGGCTACACCTTC,CSVELGTGGGYTF
TRBJ1-6,15,TRBV6-4,TRBD1,.,TGTGCCAGCAGATCAGGGACAGGCTATAATTCACCCCTCCACTTT,CASRSGTGYNSPLHF
TRBJ1-1,15,TRBV19,.,.,TGTGCCAGTAGTCGAGGGCCGCCTTATAACACTGAAGCTTTCTTT,CASSRGPPYNTEAFF
TRBJ1-1,17,TRBV7-6,TRBD1,once,TGTGCCAGCAGCTGTCGGGACAGTCAGAAACTGAACACTGAAGCTTTCTTT,CASSCRDSQKLNTEAFF
TRBJ1-2,12,TRBV11-2,.,.,TGTGCCAGCAGCTTGCCGGGGTATGGCTACACCTTC,CASSLPGYGYTF
TRBJ2-1,14,TRBV2,.,few,TGTGCCAGCAGCCGGGACTCAACCTACAATGAGCAGTTCTTC,CASSRDSTYNEQFF
TRBJ2-3,15,TRBV9,TRBD1,.,TGTGCCAGCAGCGCCGGGACAGGACCCACAGATACGCAGTATTTT,CASSAGTGPTDTQYF
TRBJ1-4,14,TRBV29-1,.,.,TGCAGCGTCGCTAGGGGGACAAGTTCTGAAAAACTGTTTTTT,CSVARGTSSEKLFF
TRBJ2-6,14,TRBV2,.,.,TGTGCCAGCAGTGCCCTCGCTGGGGCCAACGTCCTGACTTTC,CASSALAGANVLTF
TRBJ2-1,15,TRBV5-4,TRBD2,.,TGTGCCAGCAGCTCCCGCGGGGGGGGTAGGAATGAGCAGTTCTTC,CASSSRGGGRNEQFF